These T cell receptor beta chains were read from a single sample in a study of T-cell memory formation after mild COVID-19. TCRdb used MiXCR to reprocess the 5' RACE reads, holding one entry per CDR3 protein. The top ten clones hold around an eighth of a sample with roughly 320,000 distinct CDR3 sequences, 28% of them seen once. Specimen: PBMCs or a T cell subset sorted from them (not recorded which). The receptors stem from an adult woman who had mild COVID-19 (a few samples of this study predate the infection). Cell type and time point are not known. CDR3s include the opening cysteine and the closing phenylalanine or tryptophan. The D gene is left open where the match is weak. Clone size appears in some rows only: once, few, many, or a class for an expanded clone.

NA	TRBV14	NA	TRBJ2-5	CASSPHPEETQYF	TGTGCCAGCAGCCCGCACCCCGAGGAGACCCAGTACTTC
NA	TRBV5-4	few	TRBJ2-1	CASSLSGEAYNEQFF	TGTGCCAGCAGCTTGAGTGGAGAGGCATACAATGAGCAGTTCTTC
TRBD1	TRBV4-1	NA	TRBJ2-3	CASSPLGDAGGSTDTQYF	TGCGCCAGCAGCCCCCTCGGTGACGCAGGGGGTAGCACAGATACGCAGTATTTT
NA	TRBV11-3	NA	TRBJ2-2	CASSLDYEILGTGELFF	TGTGCCAGCAGCTTAGATTATGAGATACTAGGAACCGGGGAGCTGTTTTTT
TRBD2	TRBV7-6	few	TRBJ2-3	CASSSELLAGGADTQYF	TGTGCCAGCAGCTCCGAGTTACTAGCGGGAGGTGCAGATACGCAGTATTTT
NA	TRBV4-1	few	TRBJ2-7	CASSQIHRRAREDEQYF	TGCGCCAGCAGCCAGATCCACCGTCGGGCCAGGGAAGACGAGCAGTACTTC
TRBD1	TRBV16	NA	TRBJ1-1	CASSPRQGDTEAFF	TGTGCCAGCAGCCCCCGACAGGGTGACACTGAAGCTTTCTTT
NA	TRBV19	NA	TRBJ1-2	CASSIPDWQSGYTF	TGTGCCAGTAGTATCCCAGATTGGCAGTCTGGCTACACCTTC
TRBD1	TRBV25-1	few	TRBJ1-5	CASSVTGGGQPQHF	TGTGCCAGCAGTGTGACAGGGGGCGGTCAGCCCCAGCATTTT
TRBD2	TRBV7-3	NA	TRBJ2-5	CASSPIGGAGQETQYF	TGTGCCAGCAGCCCAATCGGGGGGGCGGGTCAAGAGACCCAGTACTTC
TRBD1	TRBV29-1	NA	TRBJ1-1	CSAVGTGLSTEAFF	TGCAGCGCTGTTGGGACAGGGTTGAGCACTGAAGCTTTCTTT
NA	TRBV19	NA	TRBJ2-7	CASSIPGPFYEQYF	TGTGCCAGTAGTATCCCGGGACCCTTCTACGAGCAGTACTTC
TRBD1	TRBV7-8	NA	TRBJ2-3	CASSSRQGIRTDTQYF	TGTGCCAGCAGCTCCAGACAGGGCATACGCACAGATACGCAGTATTTT
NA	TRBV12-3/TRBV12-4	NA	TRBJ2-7	CASSLGHGNVNEQYF	TGTGCCAGCAGTTTGGGTCACGGGAATGTTAACGAGCAGTACTTC
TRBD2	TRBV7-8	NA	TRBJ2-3	CASTFLAGSTDTQYF	TGTGCCAGCACCTTCCTAGCGGGGAGCACAGATACGCAGTATTTT
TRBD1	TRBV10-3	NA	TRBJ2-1	CAISDEDRGNEQFF	TGTGCCATCAGTGATGAGGACAGGGGCAATGAGCAGTTCTTC
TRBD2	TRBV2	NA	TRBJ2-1	CASSGVLAGGPNEQFF	TGTGCCAGCAGTGGGGTCCTAGCGGGGGGGCCGAATGAGCAGTTCTTC
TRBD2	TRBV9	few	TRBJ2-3	CASSVGGVEGTDTQYF	TGTGCCAGCAGCGTTGGGGGGGTAGAGGGTACAGATACGCAGTATTTT
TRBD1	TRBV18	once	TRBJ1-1	CASSQTGTGMSMAEAFF	TGTGCCAGCTCACAAACTGGGACAGGGATGAGTATGGCTGAAGCTTTCTTT
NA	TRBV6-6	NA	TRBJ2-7	CASSYSLRSPYEQYF	TGTGCCAGCAGTTACTCACTAAGGTCCCCCTACGAGCAGTACTTC
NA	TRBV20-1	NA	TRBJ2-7	CSARVGGNEQYF	TGCAGTGCTAGAGTTGGGGGGAACGAGCAGTACTTC
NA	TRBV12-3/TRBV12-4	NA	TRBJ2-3	CASGSFGDTQYF	TGTGCCAGCGGGTCCTTTGGGGATACGCAGTATTTT
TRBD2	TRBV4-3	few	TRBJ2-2	CASSQESSGSLDTGELFF	TGCGCCAGCAGCCAAGAGTCTAGCGGGAGCCTGGACACCGGGGAGCTGTTTTTT
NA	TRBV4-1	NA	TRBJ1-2	CASSPRGADYGYTF	TGCGCCAGCAGCCCCCGGGGGGCGGACTATGGCTACACCTTC
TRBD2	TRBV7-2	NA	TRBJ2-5	CASSLVPTSFLRQQETQYF	TGTGCCAGCAGCTTAGTACCGACTAGCTTCCTTAGACAACAAGAGACCCAGTACTTC
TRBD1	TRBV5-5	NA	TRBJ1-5	CASSANQGARQPQHF	TGTGCCAGCAGCGCGAACCAGGGGGCCCGGCAGCCCCAGCATTTT
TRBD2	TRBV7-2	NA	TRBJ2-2	CASSSTSGPGELFF	TGTGCCAGCAGCTCAACTAGCGGTCCCGGGGAGCTGTTTTTT
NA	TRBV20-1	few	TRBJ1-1	CSATHMNTEAFF	TGCAGTGCTACCCATATGAACACTGAAGCTTTCTTT
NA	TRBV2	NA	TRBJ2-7	CASRWGLRGQYF	TGTGCCAGCAGGTGGGGCCTCAGGGGGCAGTACTTC
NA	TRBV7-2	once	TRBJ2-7	CASSLVRDGQSFF	TGTGCCAGCAGCTTAGTCAGGGACGGGCAGTCCTTCTTC
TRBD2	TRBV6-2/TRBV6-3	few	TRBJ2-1	CASNPGTSGYEINNEQFF	TGTGCCAGCAATCCCGGGACTAGCGGATACGAAATCAACAATGAGCAGTTCTTC
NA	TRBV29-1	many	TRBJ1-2	CSAPAGQSNTF	TGCAGCGCTCCCGCCGGGCAGTCGAACACCTTC
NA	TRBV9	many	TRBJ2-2	CASSGSAGSYTGELFF	TGTGCCAGCAGCGGGTCTGCCGGGAGTTATACCGGGGAGCTGTTTTTT
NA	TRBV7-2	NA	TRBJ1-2	CASSGAPGWRSYGYTF	TGTGCCAGCAGCGGAGCCCCCGGTTGGAGGAGCTATGGCTACACCTTC
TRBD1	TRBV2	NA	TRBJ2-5	CASSSNRGGETQYF	TGTGCCAGCAGCTCGAACAGGGGTGGGGAGACCCAGTACTTC
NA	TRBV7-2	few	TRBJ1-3	CASSLHGPLTGNTIYF	TGTGCCAGCAGCTTACACGGGCCATTAACTGGAAACACCATATATTTT
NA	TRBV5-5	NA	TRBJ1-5	CASSPVGGYSNQPQHF	TGTGCCAGCAGCCCCGTAGGGGGATATAGCAATCAGCCCCAGCATTTT